A selection of T cell receptor beta chains follows, all from one sample in a study of OX40 agonist ivuxolimab in advanced cancers. TCRdb's copy holds only in-frame clones and misses some; the assay was immunoSEQ multiplex PCR. The table includes about 42,000 clones, approximately 90% detected once. Sequenced here: CD4+ or CD8+ T cells sorted from blood, sampled in a trial of the OX40 agonist ivuxolimab. These TCRs come from an adult with an advanced solid tumor such as melanoma, head and neck, liver or kidney cancer. Both conserved end residues are part of each CDR3. A D gene is named only where the DNA matches it firmly. Only part of the rows carry a size: once, few, many, or a class if the clone is expanded.

J: TRBJ1-2; V: TRBV18; size: -; D: -; length: 14; DNA: TGTGCCAGCTCACCACAGGGGAATGGCTATGGCTACACCTTC; CDR3: CASSPQGNGYGYTF
J: TRBJ1-2; V: TRBV2; size: once; D: TRBD1; length: 14; DNA: TGTGCCAGCAGTGGTGGGGGGACAGGGTTAGGCTACACCTTC; CDR3: CASSGGGTGLGYTF
J: TRBJ2-3; V: TRBV7-9; size: -; D: TRBD2; length: 15; DNA: TGTGCCAGCAGCTCGTTTGCGGGAGGTACAGATACGCAGTATTTT; CDR3: CASSSFAGGTDTQYF
J: TRBJ1-3; V: TRBV11-1; size: -; D: TRBD1; length: 14; DNA: TGTGCCAGCAGCCAACAGGGGAGCGGAAACACCATATATTTT; CDR3: CASSQQGSGNTIYF
J: TRBJ2-5; V: TRBV27; size: -; D: TRBD2; length: 13; DNA: TGTGCCAGCAGATTAGCGGGAGTGGAGACCCAGTACTTC; CDR3: CASRLAGVETQYF
J: TRBJ2-7; V: TRBV27; size: -; D: TRBD2; length: 16; DNA: TGTGCCAGCAGTTTACTGACTAGCGGGAGCTCCTACGAGCAGTACTTC; CDR3: CASSLLTSGSSYEQYF
J: TRBJ2-5; V: TRBV5-1; size: once; D: -; length: 15; DNA: TGCGCCAGCAGCTTGAATCTAGCCCAAAAAGAGACCCAGTACTTC; CDR3: CASSLNLAQKETQYF
J: TRBJ1-4; V: TRBV5-7; size: -; D: -; length: 15; DNA: TGTGCCAGCAGCTCCCCCGGAACAACTAATGAAAAACTGTTTTTT; CDR3: CASSSPGTTNEKLFF
J: TRBJ1-2; V: TRBV28; size: -; D: -; length: 13; DNA: TGTGCCACCAACAGGCCTCCTTTAGGGGGCTACACCTTC; CDR3: CATNRPPLGGYTF
J: TRBJ2-5; V: TRBV28; size: -; D: TRBD2; length: 15; DNA: TGTGCCAGCAGTTCCCTTTGGGGGGGTCAAGAGACCCAGTACTTC; CDR3: CASSSLWGGQETQYF
J: TRBJ2-1; V: TRBV7-3; size: -; D: TRBD1; length: 17; DNA: TGTGCCAGCAGCTTTGGGTACAGGGGGAGCTCCTACAATGAGCAGTTCTTC; CDR3: CASSFGYRGSSYNEQFF
J: TRBJ1-2; V: TRBV4-2; size: -; D: TRBD1; length: 18; DNA: TGTGCCAGCAGCCCGGATGAGGGACAGGGGGTTCGCAACTATGGCTACACCTTC; CDR3: CASSPDEGQGVRNYGYTF
J: TRBJ2-3; V: TRBV6-4; size: once; D: TRBD2; length: 15; DNA: TGTGCCAGCAGTGAAGCACTAGCGGACACAGATACGCAGTATTTT; CDR3: CASSEALADTDTQYF
J: TRBJ2-7; V: TRBV28; size: -; D: TRBD1; length: 15; DNA: TGTGCCAGCAGTTTAAGTTTAGGACAGGCAGGCGAGCAGTACTTC; CDR3: CASSLSLGQAGEQYF
J: TRBJ2-2; V: TRBV9; size: -; D: -; length: 15; DNA: TGTGCCAGCAGCCCCGGTCCCTCCAAGACCGGGGAGCTGTTTTTT; CDR3: CASSPGPSKTGELFF
J: TRBJ1-2; V: TRBV18; size: -; D: TRBD1; length: 14; DNA: TGTGCCAGCTCACCACGGACAGGACTGGGTGGCTACACCTTC; CDR3: CASSPRTGLGGYTF
J: TRBJ2-1; V: TRBV2; size: -; D: TRBD2; length: 15; DNA: TGTGCCAGCAGTGAGCACCCAGCGGGAGCCCCTGAGCAGTTCTTC; CDR3: CASSEHPAGAPEQFF
J: TRBJ1-5; V: TRBV2; size: few; D: -; length: 13; DNA: TGTGCCGCCACGGGAGATGGCAATCAGCCCCAGCATTTT; CDR3: CAATGDGNQPQHF
J: TRBJ1-5; V: TRBV7-8; size: -; D: TRBD1; length: 15; DNA: TGTGCCAGCAGCTTAGCATCAGGGGGTGGTCAGCCCCAGCATTTT; CDR3: CASSLASGGGQPQHF
J: TRBJ1-1; V: TRBV4-2; size: -; D: -; length: 17; DNA: TGTGCCAGCAGCCAAAGGTCAAAAAGAGGAGCCAACACTGAAGCTTTCTTT; CDR3: CASSQRSKRGANTEAFF
J: TRBJ1-5; V: TRBV27; size: few; D: -; length: 14; DNA: TGTGCCAGCAGTTTATCGGGGATATCTGGGCCCCAGCATTTT; CDR3: CASSLSGISGPQHF
J: TRBJ2-7; V: TRBV5-4; size: -; D: TRBD2; length: 15; DNA: TGTGCCAGCAGCTTGGATACTAGCGCCAGCTACGAGCAGTACTTC; CDR3: CASSLDTSASYEQYF
J: TRBJ1-2; V: TRBV6-5; size: once; D: TRBD1; length: 16; DNA: TGTGCCAGCAGTTCTCGCGGGACAGGGGAAAGTTACGGCTACACCTTC; CDR3: CASSSRGTGESYGYTF
J: TRBJ2-1; V: TRBV7-3; size: -; D: TRBD2; length: 14; DNA: TGTGCCAGCAGTACTAGCGGGCTATACAATGAGCAGTTCTTC; CDR3: CASSTSGLYNEQFF
J: TRBJ1-4; V: TRBV30; size: -; D: -; length: 11; DNA: TGTGCCAGGGGTCTTGGGGAAAAACTGTTTTTT; CDR3: CARGLGEKLFF
J: TRBJ1-3; V: TRBV28; size: -; D: -; length: 14; DNA: TGTGCCAGCAGGGAGGGACTAGGAAGAAACACCATATATTTT; CDR3: CASREGLGRNTIYF
J: TRBJ1-4; V: TRBV29-1; size: -; D: -; length: 13; DNA: TGCAGCGTTGAAGAAGGTGGGCTGGGGAAACTGTTTTTT; CDR3: CSVEEGGLGKLFF
J: TRBJ1-1; V: TRBV28; size: once; D: -; length: 14; DNA: TGTGCCAGCAGTTTGGTTCAAGGGTACACTGAAGCTTTCTTT; CDR3: CASSLVQGYTEAFF
J: TRBJ2-3; V: TRBV15; size: -; D: -; length: 16; DNA: TGTGCCACCAGCCACCATACCGGACGGGGCACAGATACGCAGTATTTT; CDR3: CATSHHTGRGTDTQYF
J: TRBJ2-1; V: TRBV30; size: few; D: TRBD1; length: 14; DNA: TGTGCCTGGGGGCCCGGGACAGGGGGCTTTGAGCAGTTCTTC; CDR3: CAWGPGTGGFEQFF
J: TRBJ2-4; V: TRBV2; size: -; D: -; length: 15; DNA: TGTGCCAGCAGACACGCGGGAACGACCAAAAACATTCAGTACTTC; CDR3: CASRHAGTTKNIQYF
J: TRBJ2-1; V: TRBV7-6; size: -; D: TRBD2; length: 16; DNA: TGTGCCAGCAGCCCCCACCCCGGGAGGGCTAGGGATGAGCAGTTCTTC; CDR3: CASSPHPGRARDEQFF
J: TRBJ2-5; V: TRBV9; size: -; D: TRBD1; length: 12; DNA: TGTGCCAGCAACCCAGGGGGAGAGACCCAGTACTTC; CDR3: CASNPGGETQYF
J: TRBJ2-7; V: TRBV19; size: -; D: -; length: 14; DNA: TGTGCCAGTGCTTCCTCAACAATCCCCTACGAGCAGTACTTC; CDR3: CASASSTIPYEQYF
J: TRBJ1-2; V: TRBV27; size: -; D: -; length: 12; DNA: TGTGCCAGCAAACAGGGCGGGCATGGCTACACCTTC; CDR3: CASKQGGHGYTF
J: TRBJ2-3; V: TRBV4-2; size: -; D: TRBD2; length: 17; DNA: TGTGCCAGCAGCCTGACGGGGGGTTTTGCTAGCACAGATACGCAGTATTTT; CDR3: CASSLTGGFASTDTQYF
J: TRBJ2-2; V: TRBV19; size: -; D: -; length: 16; DNA: TGTGCCAGTACCCTTCTGAGGGCACAGAACACCGGGGAGCTGTTTTTT; CDR3: CASTLLRAQNTGELFF
J: TRBJ2-7; V: TRBV18; size: -; D: TRBD1; length: 14; DNA: TGTGCCAGCTCACTCCGGGACAGCCACTACGAGCAGTACTTC; CDR3: CASSLRDSHYEQYF
J: TRBJ1-2; V: TRBV6-5; size: -; D: TRBD1; length: 14; DNA: TGTGCCAGCAGTTACTCGGACAGGGTGAGAGGCTACACCTTC; CDR3: CASSYSDRVRGYTF
J: TRBJ2-1; V: TRBV27; size: -; D: -; length: 14; DNA: TGTGCCAGCACGGTAAGAGGGGACGTCAATGAGCAGTTCTTC; CDR3: CASTVRGDVNEQFF
J: TRBJ2-5; V: TRBV7-8; size: -; D: TRBD1; length: 17; DNA: TGTGCCAGCAGCTCCTATGACAGGGGACGGGGGCAAGAGACCCAGTACTTC; CDR3: CASSSYDRGRGQETQYF
J: TRBJ1-1; V: TRBV9; size: -; D: TRBD1; length: 14; DNA: TGTGCCAGCAGCGGGGGACAGGGGATCGGTGAAGCTTTCTTT; CDR3: CASSGGQGIGEAFF
J: TRBJ1-5; V: TRBV10-3; size: -; D: -; length: 12; DNA: TGTGCCATCAGTGAGCCCGGTCAGCCCCAGCATTTT; CDR3: CAISEPGQPQHF
J: TRBJ2-5; V: TRBV28; size: -; D: -; length: 14; DNA: TGTGCCAGCACCCCAGTGGGGGGCGGGGAGACCCAGTACTTC; CDR3: CASTPVGGGETQYF
J: TRBJ2-3; V: TRBV15; size: few; D: -; length: 13; DNA: TGTGCCACCAGCAGAGTGTTGTTTCGGACGCAGTATTTT; CDR3: CATSRVLFRTQYF
J: TRBJ1-2; V: TRBV6-1; size: -; D: -; length: 18; DNA: TGTGCCAGCAGTGAAGAGTCCACAGGCGCACGTCCGGACTATGGCTACACCTTC; CDR3: CASSEESTGARPDYGYTF
J: TRBJ2-1; V: TRBV11-2; size: -; D: TRBD1; length: 16; DNA: TGTGCCAGCAGGCGACGGGACAGGGAATACTACAATGAGCAGTTCTTC; CDR3: CASRRRDREYYNEQFF
J: TRBJ2-3; V: TRBV2; size: -; D: -; length: 15; DNA: TGTGCCAGCAGTGACGGTAGGGGGGGAACAGATACGCAGTATTTT; CDR3: CASSDGRGGTDTQYF
J: TRBJ1-3; V: TRBV28; size: -; D: -; length: 13; DNA: TGTGCCAGCAACGGACAGCAAGGAAACACCATATATTTT; CDR3: CASNGQQGNTIYF
J: TRBJ2-3; V: TRBV5-4; size: -; D: -; length: 14; DNA: TGTGCGAACGGGGAAATGACAGACCCAGATACGCAGTATTTT; CDR3: CANGEMTDPDTQYF
J: TRBJ2-1; V: TRBV7-2; size: -; D: TRBD2; length: 16; DNA: TGTGCCAGCAGCTCCCTAGGACTAGCGGGATACAATGAGCAGTTCTTC; CDR3: CASSSLGLAGYNEQFF
J: TRBJ2-7; V: TRBV27; size: -; D: -; length: 11; DNA: TGTGCCAGCGGGTACTCCTACGAGCAGTACTTC; CDR3: CASGYSYEQYF
J: TRBJ2-7; V: TRBV12-5; size: -; D: TRBD2; length: 15; DNA: TGTGCTAGTGGCCGGGGGGGACTAGATCTCTACGAGCAGTACTTC; CDR3: CASGRGGLDLYEQYF
J: TRBJ1-5; V: TRBV30; size: -; D: TRBD1; length: 14; DNA: TGTGCCTGGAGTTGGACAGGGGTTATGCAGCCCCAGCATTTT; CDR3: CAWSWTGVMQPQHF
J: TRBJ2-7; V: TRBV19; size: -; D: -; length: 13; DNA: TGTGCCAGTAGTTCTGGACAGTCCTACGAGCAGTACTTC; CDR3: CASSSGQSYEQYF